This T cell receptor (beta chain) derives from a study of blood T cell repertoires in COVID-19. There are 14 residues in the CDR3. From germline, CDR1 is SEHNR and CDR2 FQNEAQ (reference sequence). Between the trimmed V and J ends, which lost 1 base and 1 base, there was a span of 5 bases. Sequencing was performed with immunoSEQ multiplex PCR; in TCRdb, only in-frame clones are kept and a portion is missing. The sample contains approximately 140,000 clones, 80% to 90% of which appear only once. The chain carries TRBV7-9 and TRBJ1-3; the D is unclear. The TCR comes from a human donor with acute or convalescent COVID-19. The donor label of this sample is uncertain. Sequencing used peripheral blood. DNA of the CDR3: TGTGCCAGCAGCTTAGACAGATCTGGAAACACCATATATTTT. Its translation is CASSLDRSGNTIYF. The variable domain in full, completed from reference TRBV7-9 and TRBJ1-3, reads DTGVSQNPRHKITKRGQNVTFRCDPISEHNRLYWYRQTLGQGPEFLTYFQNEAQLEKSRLLSDRFSAERPKGSFSTLEIQRTEQGDSAMYLCASSLDRSGNTIYFGEGSWLTVV.